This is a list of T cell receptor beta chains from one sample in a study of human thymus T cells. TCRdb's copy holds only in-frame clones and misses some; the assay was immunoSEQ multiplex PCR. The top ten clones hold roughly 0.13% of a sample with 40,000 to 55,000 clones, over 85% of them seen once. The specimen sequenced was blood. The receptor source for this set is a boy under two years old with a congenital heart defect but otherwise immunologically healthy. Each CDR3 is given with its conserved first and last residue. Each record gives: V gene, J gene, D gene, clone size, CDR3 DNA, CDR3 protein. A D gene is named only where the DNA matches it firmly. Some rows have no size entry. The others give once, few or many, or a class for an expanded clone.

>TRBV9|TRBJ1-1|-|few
TGTGCCAGCAGCTCCCAGGGCACTGAAGCTTTCTTT
CASSSQGTEAFF
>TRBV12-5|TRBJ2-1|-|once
TGTGCTAGTGGTTCGCAGGGACCTTACAATGAGCAGTTCTTC
CASGSQGPYNEQFF
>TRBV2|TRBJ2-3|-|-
TGTGCCAGCAGTGAAAGAGGAATCTACACAGATACGCAGTATTTT
CASSERGIYTDTQYF
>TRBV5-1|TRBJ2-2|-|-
TGCGCCAGCAGCTTGCAGGGAACCACCGGGGAGCTGTTTTTT
CASSLQGTTGELFF
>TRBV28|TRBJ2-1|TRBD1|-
TGTGCCAGCAGTTTAGGACAGGGTATCTACAATGAGCAGTTCTTC
CASSLGQGIYNEQFF
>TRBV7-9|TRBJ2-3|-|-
TGTGCCAGCAGCTGGAGACTAGCAGATACGCAGTATTTT
CASSWRLADTQYF
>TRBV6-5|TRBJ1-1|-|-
TGTGCCAGCAGTTACTCACAAAAGGGGACCACTGAAGCTTTCTTT
CASSYSQKGTTEAFF
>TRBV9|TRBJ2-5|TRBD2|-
TGTGCCAGCAGCGTAGCTACGGGACTACAAGAGACCCAGTACTTC
CASSVATGLQETQYF
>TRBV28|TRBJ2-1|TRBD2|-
TGTGCCAGCAGTTTAGTGGCTAGCGGGCACAATGAGCAGTTCTTC
CASSLVASGHNEQFF
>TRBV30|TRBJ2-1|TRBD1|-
TGTGCCTGGGGGGGACAGGTGATTCGGGGTGAGCAGTTCTTC
CAWGGQVIRGEQFF
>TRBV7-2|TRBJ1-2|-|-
TGTGCCAGCAGCTTACTTGGTCAGACAGTCGGCTATGGCTACACCTTC
CASSLLGQTVGYGYTF
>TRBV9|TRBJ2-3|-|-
TGTGCCAGCAGCGTAGGCCGTGGCCCAGATACGCAGTATTTT
CASSVGRGPDTQYF
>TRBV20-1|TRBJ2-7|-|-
TGCAGGGGCCCATGGGGAATTGTGGACTTC
CRGPWGIVDF
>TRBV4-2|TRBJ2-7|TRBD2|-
TGTGCCAGCAGCCAAGGTGTAGCGGGGGGCGCCTACGAGCAGTACTTC
CASSQGVAGGAYEQYF
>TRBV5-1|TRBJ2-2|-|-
TGCGCCAGCAGATGGGGTAGTAAGGATACCGGGGAGCTGTTTTTT
CASRWGSKDTGELFF
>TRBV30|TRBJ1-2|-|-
TGTGCCTGGAGAAGGGTAGCGACCTATGGCTACACCTTC
CAWRRVATYGYTF
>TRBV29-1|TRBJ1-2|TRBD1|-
TGCAGCCCTAATCTCTGGGACAGGGGAGACTATGGCTACACCTTC
CSPNLWDRGDYGYTF
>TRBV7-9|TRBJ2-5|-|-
TGTGCCAGCAGCCCTTACGGCAGAAAAGAGACCCAGTACTTC
CASSPYGRKETQYF
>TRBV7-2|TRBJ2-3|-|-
TGTGCCAGCAGCTTGGCTACGCAGTATTTT
CASSLATQYF
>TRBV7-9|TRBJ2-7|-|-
TGTGCCAGCAGCCCTCCCAGGTCCTACGAGCAGTACTTC
CASSPPRSYEQYF
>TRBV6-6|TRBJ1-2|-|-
TGTGCCAGCAGTTTGAGGGTGGGTGGCTACACCTTC
CASSLRVGGYTF
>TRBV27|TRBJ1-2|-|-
TGTGCCAGCAGTTTCAGTACTTCTCTTTTCTATGGCTACACCTTC
CASSFSTSLFYGYTF
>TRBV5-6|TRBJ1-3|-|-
TGTGCCAGCAGCCGACCCGGGATGGACACCATATATTTT
CASSRPGMDTIYF
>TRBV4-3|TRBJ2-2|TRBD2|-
TGCGCCAGCAGCCAAGATCTAAGCGGGGGGAAGACCGGGGAGCTGTTTTTT
CASSQDLSGGKTGELFF
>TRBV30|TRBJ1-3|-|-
TGTGCCGGACGACTCTTCTCTGGAAACACCATATATTTT
CAGRLFSGNTIYF
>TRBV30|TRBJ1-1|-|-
TGTGCCTGGAGTGGCCGGGGTGGAAAGGCTGAAGCTTTCTTT
CAWSGRGGKAEAFF
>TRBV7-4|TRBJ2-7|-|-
TGTGCCAGCTCCTTACCAGAGTTCGTCCACGAGCAGTACTTC
CASSLPEFVHEQYF
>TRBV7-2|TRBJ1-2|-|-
TGTGCCAGCAGCTTAAGTCCAAACTATGGCTACACCTTC
CASSLSPNYGYTF
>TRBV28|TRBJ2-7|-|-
TGTGCCAGCAGTGACACCCACGAGCAGTACTTC
CASSDTHEQYF
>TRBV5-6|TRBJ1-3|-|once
TGTGCCAGCAGGGGGTTATTCTCTGGAAACACCATATATTTT
CASRGLFSGNTIYF
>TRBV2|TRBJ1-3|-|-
TGTGCCAGCAGAAAAGGAGATCCTGGAAACACCATATATTTT
CASRKGDPGNTIYF
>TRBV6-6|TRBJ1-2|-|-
TGTGCCAGCAGTCCCCAAACGACGGATCTACGTGGCTACACCTTC
CASSPQTTDLRGYTF
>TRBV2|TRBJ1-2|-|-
TGTGCCAGCAGTGCGAGCTATGGCTACACCTTC
CASSASYGYTF
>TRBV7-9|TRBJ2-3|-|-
TGTGCCAGCAGCTTACGAGGGGGGGGGTCAGATACGCAGTATTTT
CASSLRGGGSDTQYF
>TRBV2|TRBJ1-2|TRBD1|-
TGTGCCAGTCTGACAGGGCTTGCTAACTATGGCTACACCTTC
CASLTGLANYGYTF
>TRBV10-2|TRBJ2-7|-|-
TGCGCCAGCAGCCGGGACCTATCCTACGAGCAGTACTTC
CASSRDLSYEQYF
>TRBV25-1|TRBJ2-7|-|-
TGTGCCAGCAGTGGCCTCGGGGTTGGGGGTGGGGAGCAGTACTTC
CASSGLGVGGGEQYF
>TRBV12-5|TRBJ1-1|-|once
TGTGCTAGTGGCCCTCAGAGGAACACTGAAGCTTTCTTT
CASGPQRNTEAFF
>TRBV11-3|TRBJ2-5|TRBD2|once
TGTGCCAGCAGCCTCCCTAGCGGGGGGGCCGAGACCCAGTACTTC
CASSLPSGGAETQYF
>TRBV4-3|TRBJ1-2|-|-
TGCGCCAGCAGCCAAGACAGGATCGAGGGCTACACCTTC
CASSQDRIEGYTF
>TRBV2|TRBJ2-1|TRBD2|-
TGTGCCAGCAGTGAAGCGCGGGGGGAAAATTACAATGAGCAGTTCTTC
CASSEARGENYNEQFF
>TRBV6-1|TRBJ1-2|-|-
TGTGCCAGCAGTTATCGCGACAGATTCTATGGCTACACCTTC
CASSYRDRFYGYTF
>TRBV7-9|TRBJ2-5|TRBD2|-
TGTGCCAGCAGCTTAATACGGACTAGCCAAGAGACCCAGTACTTC
CASSLIRTSQETQYF
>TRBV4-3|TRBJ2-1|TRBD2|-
TGCGCCAGCAGCCAAGTTGGTCCTAGCGGAACCTACAATGAGCAGTTCTTC
CASSQVGPSGTYNEQFF
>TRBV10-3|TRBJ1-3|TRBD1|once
TGTGCCATCAGCGCGGGACAGGGGCCTTCTGGAAACACCATATATTTT
CAISAGQGPSGNTIYF
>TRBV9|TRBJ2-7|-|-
TGTGCCAGCAGCGTAGGATCTAGCTCCTACGAGCAGTACTTC
CASSVGSSSYEQYF
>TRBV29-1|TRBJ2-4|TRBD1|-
TGCAGCGTTACACAGGGGTTCGGCATTCAGTACTTC
CSVTQGFGIQYF
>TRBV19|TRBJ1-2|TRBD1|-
TGTGCCAGTACCACCGGTCGGGACAGGCCGCCCGGTGGTGGCTACACCTTC
CASTTGRDRPPGGGYTF
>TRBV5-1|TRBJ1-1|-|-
TGCGCCAGCAGCTTGACAGGGAACACTGAAGCTTTCTTT
CASSLTGNTEAFF
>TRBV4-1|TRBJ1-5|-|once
TGCGCCAGCAGACCAGGGGAGAGGAGCAATCAGCCCCAGCATTTT
CASRPGERSNQPQHF
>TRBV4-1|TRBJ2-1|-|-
TGCGCCAGCAGCCAAGATAGGCTATACAATGAGCAGTTCTTC
CASSQDRLYNEQFF